The next 8 T cell receptor beta chains were all read from a single sample in a study of T cells after yellow fever vaccination. TCRdb re-called the 5' RACE reads through MiXCR, storing one row per CDR3 protein. There are a few hundred thousand distinct CDR3 sequences in the sample; 6.9% occur only once, and around 0.9% lies in the top ten. The sequencing used CD4+ T cells sorted from PBMCs, collected 15 days after the yellow fever booster vaccination. The source is a man aged 25 to 40 who received the YFV17D yellow fever vaccine.

This clonotype was counted between two and nine times. The chain carries TRBV7-2 and TRBJ1-5; TRBD1 is a possible D gene (5 bases). In germline, CDR1 is SGHTA, CDR2 FQGNSA. The V gene lost 1 base and the J gene lost 9 bases, with 16 bases spanning the gap. The CDR3 runs 15 residues. The CDR3 nucleotides read TGTGCCAGCAGCTTAGTCGGGACCGGCTCAGGGCCCCAGCATTTT. This sequence encodes CASSLVGTGSGPQHF.

The chain employs TRBV7-8 and TRBJ2-1; D not resolved. Germline lookup yields CDR1 SGHVS and CDR2 FQNEAQ. With 5 bases removed from V and 0 bases from J, the gap between germline ends came to 11 bases. The CDR3 is 15 amino acids. CDR3 bases: TGTGCCAGCAGCGCCAGATTGGGCTCCTACAATGAGCAGTTCTTC. Its translation is CASSARLGSYNEQFF.

The chain employs TRBV6-1 and TRBJ2-1; tentatively, D is TRBD1 (7 bases). CDR3 length: 15 amino acids. The V end was cut by 6 bases, the J end by 8 bases, with 20 bases between. Germline CDR1 is MNHNS and CDR2 is SASEGT. CDR3: CASRREDRPIHEQFF. The CDR3 DNA reads TGTGCCAGCAGGAGGGAGGACAGGCCGATTCATGAGCAGTTCTTC.

The chain is built from TRBV12-3 or TRBV12-4 and TRBJ1-2, with 7 bases identical to TRBD1. This CDR3 is 14 amino acids long. After removal of 6 bases from V and 7 bases from J, the junction contained 11 bases not matched to a gene. CDR3 DNA sequence: TGTGCCAGCAGCGTTAGACAGGGTGTTGGTGGCTACACCTTC. Protein product: CASSVRQGVGGYTF.

A remark on this clonotype: At one end the junction does not follow the germline gene, possibly because of a read error. This chain uses TRBV23-1 with TRBJ2-5; TRBD2 matches at 11 bases. TRBV23-1 falls under the ORF class, with uncertain function. There are 19 residues in the CDR3. The CDR3 region is CSSSQSGSGRAQGCGTQYF. The CDR3 DNA reads as TGCTCCAGCAGTCAATCGGGTAGCGGGAGGGCCCAGGGATGCGGGACCCAGTACTTC.

V gene TRBV7-2 combines with J gene TRBJ2-7, with 11 bases aligning to TRBD1. In germline, CDR1 is SGHTA, CDR2 FQGNSA. This CDR3 comprises 14 residues. The V segment lost 5 bases and the J segment 5 bases; nucleotides outside the gene matches: 5. Here the CDR3 DNA reads TGTGCCAGCAGCCAGGACAGGGGGCGAAACGAGCAGTACTTC. Protein product: CASSQDRGRNEQYF.

The rearrangement links TRBV29-1 to TRBJ1-1, with a weak D call TRBD1 (5 bases). The CDR3 has 14 amino acids. The V gene's germline CDR1 is SQVTM and CDR2 ANQGSEA. Trimming pared 2 bases from V and 0 bases from J, leaving 10 bases between. The chain's CDR3 is CSVERGRLNTEAFF. The CDR3, as DNA: TGCAGCGTTGAACGGGGACGGCTGAACACTGAAGCTTTCTTT. The whole variable domain, remainder taken from reference TRBV29-1 and TRBJ1-1, is SAVISQKPSRDICQRGTSLTIQCQVDSQVTMMFWYRQQPGQSLTLIATANQGSEATYESGFVIDKFPISRPNLTFSTLTVSNMSPEDSSIYLCSVERGRLNTEAFFGQGTRLTVV.

The rearrangement joins TRBV7-9 to TRBJ2-2; 9 nucleotides align to TRBD1. The CDR3 covers 16 residues. V lost 0 bases, J lost 4 bases, and 3 bases stayed unmatched. Germline V gives CDR1 SEHNR, CDR2 FQNEAQ (reference sequence). CDR3 coding DNA: TGTGCCAGCAGCTTAGCGGGACAGGGTTCCACCGGGGAGCTGTTTTTT. Its protein product is CASSLAGQGSTGELFF.